This T cell receptor (beta chain) was sequenced for a study of radiotherapy plus CTLA-4 blockade in lung cancer. CDR3 length: 16 amino acids. The V gene end was trimmed by 0 bases and the J gene end by 8 bases; junction bases not matched to a gene: 2. CDR1 and CDR2 (germline): LGHNA, YSLEER. Broader study findings: TCR clones of tumor origin grew in blood after radiotherapy plus ipilimumab.

As regards this clone: Its antigen is not known.

Focal radiation plus CTLA-4 blockade with ipilimumab was administered to patients who had chemo-refractory metastatic non-small-cell lung cancer. Profiled with immunoSEQ multiplex PCR; TCRdb holds only in-frame clones, not every one. The sample contains roughly 32,000 clones, approximately 75% of which appear only once. The chain links TRBV4-3 to TRBJ1-6; TRBD1 aligns across 12 bases. Specimen: peripheral blood, collected from a patient treated with radiotherapy plus ipilimumab. The receptor comes from a human donor with non-small cell lung cancer that progressed on radiotherapy plus ipilimumab. The CDR3 reads CASSQDGTGGYSPLHF. The DNA for the CDR3 is TGCGCCAGCAGCCAAGACGGGACAGGGGGCTATTCACCCCTCCACTTT.